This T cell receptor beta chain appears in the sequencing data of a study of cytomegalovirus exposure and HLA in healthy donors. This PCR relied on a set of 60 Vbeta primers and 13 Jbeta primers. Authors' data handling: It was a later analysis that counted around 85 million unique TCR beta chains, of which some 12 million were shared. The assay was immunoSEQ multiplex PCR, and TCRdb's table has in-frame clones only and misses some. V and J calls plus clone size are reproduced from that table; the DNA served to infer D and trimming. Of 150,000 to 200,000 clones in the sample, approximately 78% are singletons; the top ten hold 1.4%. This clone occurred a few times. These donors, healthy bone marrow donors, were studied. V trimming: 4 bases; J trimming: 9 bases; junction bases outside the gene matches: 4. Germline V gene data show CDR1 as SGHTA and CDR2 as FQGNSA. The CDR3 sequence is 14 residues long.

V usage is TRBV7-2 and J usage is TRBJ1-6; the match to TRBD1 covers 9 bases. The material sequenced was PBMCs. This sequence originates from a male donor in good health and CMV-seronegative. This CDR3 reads CASSSDRGRSPLHF. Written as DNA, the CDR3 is TGTGCCAGCAGCTCGGACAGGGGCCGTTCACCCCTCCACTTT.